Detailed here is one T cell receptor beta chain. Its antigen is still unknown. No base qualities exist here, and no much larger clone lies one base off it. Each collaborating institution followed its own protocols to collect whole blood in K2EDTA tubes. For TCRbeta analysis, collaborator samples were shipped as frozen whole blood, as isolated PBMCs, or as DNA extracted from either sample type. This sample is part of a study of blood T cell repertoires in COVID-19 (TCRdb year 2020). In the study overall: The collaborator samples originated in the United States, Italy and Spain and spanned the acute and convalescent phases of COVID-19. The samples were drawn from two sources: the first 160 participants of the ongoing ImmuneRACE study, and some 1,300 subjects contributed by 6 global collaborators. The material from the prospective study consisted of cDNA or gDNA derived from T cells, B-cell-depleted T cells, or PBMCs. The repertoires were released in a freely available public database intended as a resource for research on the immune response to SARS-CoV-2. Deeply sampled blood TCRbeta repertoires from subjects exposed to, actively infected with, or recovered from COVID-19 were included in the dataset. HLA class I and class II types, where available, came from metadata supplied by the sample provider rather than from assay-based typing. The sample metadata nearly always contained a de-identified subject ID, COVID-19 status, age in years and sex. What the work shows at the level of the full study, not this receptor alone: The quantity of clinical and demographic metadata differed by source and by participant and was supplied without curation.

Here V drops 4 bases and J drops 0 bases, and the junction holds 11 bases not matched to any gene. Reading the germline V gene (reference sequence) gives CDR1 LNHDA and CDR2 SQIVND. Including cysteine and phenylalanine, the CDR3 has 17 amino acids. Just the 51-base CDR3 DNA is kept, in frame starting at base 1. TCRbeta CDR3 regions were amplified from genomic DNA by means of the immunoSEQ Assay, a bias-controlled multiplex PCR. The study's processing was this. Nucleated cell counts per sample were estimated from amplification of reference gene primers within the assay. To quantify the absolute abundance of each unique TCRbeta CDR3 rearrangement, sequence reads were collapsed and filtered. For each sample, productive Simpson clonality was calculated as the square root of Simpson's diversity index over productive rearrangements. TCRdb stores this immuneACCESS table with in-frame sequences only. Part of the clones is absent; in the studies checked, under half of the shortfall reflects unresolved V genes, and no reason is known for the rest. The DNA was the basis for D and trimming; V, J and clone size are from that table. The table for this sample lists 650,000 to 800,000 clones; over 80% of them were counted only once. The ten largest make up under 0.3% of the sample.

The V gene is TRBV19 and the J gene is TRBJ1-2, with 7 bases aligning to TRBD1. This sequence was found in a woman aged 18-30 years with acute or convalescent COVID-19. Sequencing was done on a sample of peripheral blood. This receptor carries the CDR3 CASSKDLWTGSNYGYTF. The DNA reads TGTGCCAGTAGTAAAGACCTATGGACAGGATCTAACTATGGCTACACCTTC.